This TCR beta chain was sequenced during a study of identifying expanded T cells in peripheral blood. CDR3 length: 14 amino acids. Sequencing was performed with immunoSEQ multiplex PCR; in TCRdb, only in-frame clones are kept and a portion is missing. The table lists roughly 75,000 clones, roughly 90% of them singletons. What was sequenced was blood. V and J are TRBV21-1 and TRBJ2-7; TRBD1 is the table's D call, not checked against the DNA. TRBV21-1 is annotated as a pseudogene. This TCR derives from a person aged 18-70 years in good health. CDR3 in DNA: TGTGCCAGCAGCAAAGGACAGGGGGCCCACGAGCAGTACTTC. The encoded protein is CASSKGQGAHEQYF.